The clone carrying this T cell receptor beta chain was seen repeatedly, ten times or more. What it recognizes is unknown. The investigators amplified TCR beta CDR3 regions from RNA transcripts. The HTBI primer set was used in a first-round RT-PCR of the TCR CDR3. From the multiplex PCR reads, TCRdb called clonotypes with MiXCR, one entry per CDR3 protein. The table has a few hundred thousand distinct CDR3 sequences, 20% seen once. The CDR3 spans 12 residues. Per the germline V gene, CDR1 is MNHNS and CDR2 is SASEGT. Trimming at V came to 6 bases and at J to 5 bases, leaving 3 bases not matched to a gene. The sample belongs to a study of T cells in Graves' hyperthyroidism and ophthalmopathy. Study-wide results and caveats: Most thyroid-expanded clonotypes above 0.001 were also found in blood.

The chain employs TRBV6-1 and TRBJ1-1, with 7 bases matching TRBD1. This TCR was recovered from a man between 18 and 29 years old with Graves' hyperthyroidism. Sample: blood. As DNA, the CDR3 is TGTGCCAGCAGAACAGGGGATACTGAAGCTTTCTTT. Encoded protein: CASRTGDTEAFF.